This T cell receptor (beta chain) came from a study of cytomegalovirus exposure and HLA in healthy donors. Broader study findings: Relative to equally common others, HLA-associated TCR beta chains showed greater clonal expansion in a later analysis. By a later analysis, the bulk of CMV-associated TCR beta chains appeared HLA-restricted.

This clone was seen more than once but under ten times. Its antigen is currently unknown. The germline V gene encodes CDR1 MNHNY and CDR2 SVGAGI (reference sequence). This CDR3 contains 16 residues. Germline trimming cut 5 bases from V and 1 base from J; bases unmatched to any gene: 6. PCR employed 60 Vbeta and 13 Jbeta primers. Method: immunoSEQ multiplex PCR; TCRdb's copy keeps in-frame clones and lacks some. This table holds about 94,000 clones, around 82% found once. The sequenced material came from PBMCs. The chain recombines TRBV6-6 with TRBJ2-1, with TRBD1 identical over 9 bases. This sequence originates from an older woman in good health and CMV-seronegative. CDR3 in DNA: TGTGCCAGCAGTGGCGAGGACAGGGGATCCTACAATGAGCAGTTCTTC. Translated: CASSGEDRGSYNEQFF.